This T cell receptor beta chain was recovered during a study of tumor-infiltrating lymphocytes in primary liver carcinoma. About the research overall: Yields of productive TCRbeta reads ranged from roughly 3.5 to 8 million per sample and were similar across tissue types.

Overall study results and limits: The samples were not sorted (they were bulk), so CD4+ and CD8+ repertoires were not compared. Tumor region pairs outstripped tumor-adjacent and tumor-blood pairs in overlap.

CDR1 SGHAT and CDR2 FQNNGV come from the germline V gene. This CDR3 has 14 amino acids. Comment on this clonotype: Its specificity is unknown. One end of the junction fails to match germline, which may point to a read error.

Germline DNA was also extracted, with blood RNA taken from unsorted whole blood. Patients were chronically HBV-infected and treatment-naive. With 400 to 550 ng total RNA as template and a constant-region primer, TCR beta cDNA was made. Slightly modified ARM-PCR served as the procedure for the TCR beta libraries. These libraries came from three rounds of nested multiplex PCR. Two initial PCR rounds of around 10 cycles each paired TRBV1-TRBV30 forward primers with a C-beta reverse primer. TCRdb processed the multiplex PCR reads anew with MiXCR; each CDR3 protein has one entry. The sample lists 310,000 or so distinct CDR3 sequences; 58% were seen once.

The receptor was isolated from a woman under 40 with primary liver carcinoma and hepatitis B virus infection. V and J are TRBV11-2 and TRBJ2-5; TRBD2 is a possible D gene (5 bases). What was sequenced was peripheral blood. The CDR3 loop is CASSLSGSYNGQYF. CDR3 sequence (DNA): TGCGCCAGCAGCTTAAGTGGGAGCTACAATGGGCAGTACTTC.